This T cell receptor beta chain was sequenced in a study of T cells in Graves' hyperthyroidism and ophthalmopathy. Germline lookup yields CDR1 DFQATT and CDR2 SNEGSKA (reference sequence). The CDR3 length is 13 residues. As to this clonotype: Its specificity is unknown.

Study-level points and caveats: Model-based prediction identified ophthalmopathy a median approximately 6.2 months prior to its onset. In simple terms, a model built on 13 V-J features told ophthalmopathy apart from stable hyperthyroidism.

TCR beta CDR3 regions were amplified from RNA transcripts. First-round RT-PCR targeting the TCR CDR3 was performed with the HTBI primer set. MiXCR was run by TCRdb on the multiplex PCR reads, yielding one entry per CDR3 protein. The sample includes about 400,000 distinct CDR3 sequences, around a sixth of them seen just once. This sequence was found in a woman between 18 and 29 years old with Graves' hyperthyroidism that later progressed to Graves' ophthalmopathy. The chain joins TRBV20-1 to TRBJ1-5, with D uncertain. Sample: blood. This chain's CDR3 is CRTGEYSNQPQHF. The CDR3, as DNA: TGCAGGACTGGGGAGTATAGCAATCAGCCCCAGCATTTT.